Sequencing of this T cell receptor (beta chain) was carried out in a study of T cells in localized non-small cell lung cancer. As to this clone: Its antigen is still unknown.

Sequencing was performed with immunoSEQ multiplex PCR; in TCRdb, only in-frame clones are kept and a portion is missing. The sample yields tens of thousands of clones, approximately 88% seen once. Between the trimmed V and J ends, which lost 1 base and 3 bases, there was a span of 9 bases. Germline V CDR1 and CDR2: SGHAT, FQNNGV. The CDR3 length is 14 residues. The study's findings and limits: Among the top 100 tumor clones, a median about 57 appeared in adjacent lung. Elevated blood T cell density was associated with longer overall survival. In uninvolved adjacent lung, T cell clonality reached its highest value, exceeding tumor.

The sequence derives from a woman aged 40-75 years with stage I lung adenocarcinoma. The rearrangement uses TRBV11-2 and TRBJ2-5; tentative D call: TRBD1 (5 bases). The input for sequencing was peripheral blood, taken before any cancer treatment. CDR3 DNA: TGTGCCAGCAGCTTAGGACAGACCAAAGAGACCCAGTACTTC. Translated: CASSLGQTKETQYF.